The entry that follows covers one T cell receptor (beta chain) sequence. Its cognate antigen is unknown. Each CDR3 protein is one row after TCRdb ran MiXCR on the 5' RACE reads. The repertoire holds about 470,000 distinct CDR3 sequences, with 20% to 25% as singletons. The data originate from a study of identical twins. The V and J ends lost 6 bases and 9 bases respectively, with 12 bases between them. The CDR3 totals 12 residues. Germline CDR1 is ENHRY and CDR2 is SYGVKD. Study-wide points: Out-of-frame TCR alpha sharing observed in monozygotic twins exceeded model estimates.

These records were also assigned to another study, of T cells expressing NK-cell markers. That publication notes: Sorted T-cell subsets CD3+CD56+NKG2C+, CD3+CD56+NKG2C- and CD3+CD56-NKG2C+ were TCR beta-sequenced. Each of 5 to 7 donors carried dominant NKG2C+ clonotypes accounting for about 1.0-8% of CD8+ T cells.

The rearrangement links TRBV10-3 to TRBJ2-1; tentatively, D is TRBD2 (6 bases). This sequence was found in a woman between 18 and 29 years old in good health. Source material: CD4+ T cells sorted from blood. The CDR3 DNA is TGTGCCATCAGCTCCGGGGGTGGTGAGCAGTTCTTC. Its translation is CAISSGGGEQFF.